A single sample gave rise to the 6 T cell receptor beta chains below, sequenced in a study of low-dose radiotherapy and immunotherapy resistance in tumors. cDNA synthesis used a TRAV/TRBV-specific primer set for both chains. For amplifying TCRs, the PCR ran for approximately 21 cycles with Phusion, which was used together with a constant-region primer and the adapter on the V primers. In TCRdb, the reads were re-called with MiXCR into one record per CDR3 protein. The sample holds about 17,000 distinct CDR3 sequences, around two thirds seen once. Receptors originate from a human donor with advanced metastatic prostate, ovarian, gallbladder or colorectal cancer (not recorded which). This table probably holds off-target reads from a library built for another chain.

The chain has TRBV6-2 or TRBV6-3 and TRBJ2-1; perhaps TRBD2 as D (6 bases). V was pared by 7 bases and J by 1 base, with 17 bases between. The CDR3 runs to 16 residues. Germline assignment: CDR1 MNHEY and CDR2 SVGEGT. CDR3 in amino acids: CASIRRLVSSYNEQFF. CDR3 coding DNA: TGTGCCAGCATTAGAAGACTAGTTTCTTCCTACAATGAGCAGTTCTTC.

The gene calls are TRBV5-1 and TRBJ1-1; tentative D call: TRBD1 (5 bases). The CDR3 is 13 amino acids. Trimming cost V 4 bases and J 1 base, with 8 bases left between them. The germline V gene encodes CDR1 SGHRS and CDR2 YFSETQ. CDR3 in DNA: TGCGCCAGCAGCGTGACAGCGAACACTGAAGCTTTCTTT. Translated, it gives CASSVTANTEAFF. The whole variable domain, filled in from reference TRBV5-1 and TRBJ1-1, reads KAGVTQTPRYLIKTRGQQVTLSCSPISGHRSVSWYQQTPGQGLQFLFEYFSETQRNKGNFPGRFSGRQFSNSRSEMNVSTLELGDSALYLCASSVTANTEAFFGQGTRLTVV.

This sequence joins TRBV4-1 and TRBJ2-3, with TRBD2 matching over 11 bases. This CDR3 spans 16 amino acids. Germline lookup yields CDR1 MGHRA and CDR2 YSYEKL. Trimming at V came to 0 bases and at J to 1 base, leaving 0 bases not matched to a gene. The CDR3 loop is CASSQELAGGTDTQYF. DNA of the CDR3: TGCGCCAGCAGCCAAGAACTAGCGGGGGGCACAGATACGCAGTATTTT.

The V call is TRBV28, the J call TRBJ1-2; D is possibly TRBD1 (6 bases). Per germline, CDR1 MDHEN and CDR2 SYDVKM. Between the trimmed V and J ends, which lost 7 bases and 4 bases, there was a span of 10 bases. The CDR3 sequence is 12 residues long. This chain's CDR3 is CASNRDLYGYTF. In DNA form, the CDR3 reads TGTGCCAGCAACAGGGATCTCTATGGCTACACCTTC.

This clonotype was observed a few times. This chain links TRBV3-1 with TRBJ2-7; 11 bases line up with TRBD2. Germline CDR1 and CDR2: LGHDT and YNNKEL (reference sequence). V was pared by 4 bases and J by 7 bases, with 12 bases of the junction left unmatched. The CDR3 length is 16 residues. CDR3 sequence reads: CASSLMPSGGIGEQYF. In DNA, the CDR3 is TGTGCCAGCAGCCTGATGCCTAGCGGGGGGATCGGGGAGCAGTACTTC.

The chain has TRBV28 and TRBJ1-2; TRBD1 might be the D (5 bases). The CDR3 extends over 13 amino acids. Germline CDR1 is MDHEN and CDR2 is SYDVKM. V was clipped by 6 bases and J by 4 bases, with 12 bases between them. The CDR3 protein is CASRSGFIYGYTF. The CDR3, as DNA: TGTGCCAGCAGATCAGGGTTTATCTATGGCTACACCTTC.